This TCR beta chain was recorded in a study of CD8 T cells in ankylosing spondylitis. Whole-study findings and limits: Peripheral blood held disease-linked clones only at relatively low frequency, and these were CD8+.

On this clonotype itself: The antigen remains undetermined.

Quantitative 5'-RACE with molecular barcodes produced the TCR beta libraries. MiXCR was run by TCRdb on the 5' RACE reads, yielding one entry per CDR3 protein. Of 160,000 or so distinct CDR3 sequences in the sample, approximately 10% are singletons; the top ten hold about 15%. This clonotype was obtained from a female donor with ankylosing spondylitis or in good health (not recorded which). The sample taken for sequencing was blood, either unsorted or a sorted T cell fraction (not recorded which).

The CDR3 nucleotides are TGTGCCAGCAGCTTAAAGGGGACGGAAAACATTCAGTACTTC. Translation: CASSLKGTENIQYF. The chain combines TRBV7-9 with TRBJ2-4, with D perhaps given as TRBD1 or TRBD2 (5 bases each). V lost 2 bases and J lost 5, with 10 bases in between. Germline assignment: CDR1 SEHNR and CDR2 FQNEAQ (reference sequence). This CDR3 is 14 amino acids long.